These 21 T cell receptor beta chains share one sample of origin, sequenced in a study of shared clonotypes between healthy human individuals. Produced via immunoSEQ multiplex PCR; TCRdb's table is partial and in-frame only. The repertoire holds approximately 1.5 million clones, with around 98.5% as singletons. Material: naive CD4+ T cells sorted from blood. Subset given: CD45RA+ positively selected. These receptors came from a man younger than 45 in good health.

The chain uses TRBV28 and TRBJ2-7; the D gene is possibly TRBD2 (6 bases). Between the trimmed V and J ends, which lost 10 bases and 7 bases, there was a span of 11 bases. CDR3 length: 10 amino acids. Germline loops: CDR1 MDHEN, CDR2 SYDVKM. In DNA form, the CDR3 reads TGTGCCACCCGGGAGAGGGAGCAGTACTTC. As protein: CATREREQYF.

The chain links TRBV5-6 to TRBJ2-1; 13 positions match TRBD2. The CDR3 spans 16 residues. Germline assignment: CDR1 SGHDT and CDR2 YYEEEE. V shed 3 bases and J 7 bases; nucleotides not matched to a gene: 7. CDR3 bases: TGTGCCAGCAGCTGGTGGACTAGCGGGAGTGGGAATGAGCAGTTCTTC. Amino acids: CASSWWTSGSGNEQFF.

This CDR3 reads CASSQGLANYNEQFF. Written as DNA, the CDR3 is TGTGCCAGCAGCCAGGGACTAGCGAACTACAATGAGCAGTTCTTC. This chain joins TRBV7-8 and TRBJ2-1, with 10 positions matching TRBD2. The CDR3 length is 15 residues. The J segment lost 3 bases and the V segment lost 5 bases, leaving 4 bases of the junction unmatched. Germline assignment: CDR1 SGHVS and CDR2 FQNEAQ.

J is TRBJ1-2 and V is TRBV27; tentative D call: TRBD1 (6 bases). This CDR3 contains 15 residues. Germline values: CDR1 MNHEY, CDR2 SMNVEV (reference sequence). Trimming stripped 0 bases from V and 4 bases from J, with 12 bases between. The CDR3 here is CASSLSFRDIYGYTF. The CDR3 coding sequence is TGTGCCAGCAGTTTATCGTTTCGGGACATCTATGGCTACACCTTC.

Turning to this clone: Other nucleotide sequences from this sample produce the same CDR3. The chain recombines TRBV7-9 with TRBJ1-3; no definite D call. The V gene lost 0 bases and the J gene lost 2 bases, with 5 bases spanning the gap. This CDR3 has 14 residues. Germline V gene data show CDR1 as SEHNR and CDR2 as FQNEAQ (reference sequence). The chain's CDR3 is CASSLAGAGNTIYF. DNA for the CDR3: TGTGCCAGCAGCTTAGCTGGGGCTGGAAACACCATATATTTT. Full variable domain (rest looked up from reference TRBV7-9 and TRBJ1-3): DTGVSQNPRHKITKRGQNVTFRCDPISEHNRLYWYRQTLGQGPEFLTYFQNEAQLEKSRLLSDRFSAERPKGSFSTLEIQRTEQGDSAMYLCASSLAGAGNTIYFGEGSWLTVV.

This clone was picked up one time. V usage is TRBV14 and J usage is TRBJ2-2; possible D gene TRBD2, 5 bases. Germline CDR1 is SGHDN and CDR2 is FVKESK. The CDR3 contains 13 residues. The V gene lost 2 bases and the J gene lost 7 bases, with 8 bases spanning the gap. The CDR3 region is CASSQWENGELFF. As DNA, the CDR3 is TGTGCCAGCAGCCAATGGGAGAACGGGGAGCTGTTTTTT.

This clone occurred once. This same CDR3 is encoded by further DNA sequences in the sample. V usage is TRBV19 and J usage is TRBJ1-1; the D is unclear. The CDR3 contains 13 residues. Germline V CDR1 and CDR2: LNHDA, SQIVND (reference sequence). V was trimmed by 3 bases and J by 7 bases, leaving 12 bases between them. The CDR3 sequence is CASSIRGPGEAFF. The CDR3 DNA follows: TGTGCCAGTAGTATCCGAGGTCCTGGTGAAGCTTTCTTT.

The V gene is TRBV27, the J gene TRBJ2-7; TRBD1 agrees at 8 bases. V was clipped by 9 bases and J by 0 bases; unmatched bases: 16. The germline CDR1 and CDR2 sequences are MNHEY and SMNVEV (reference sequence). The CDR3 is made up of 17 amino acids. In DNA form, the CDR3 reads TGTGCCAGTTCACCCCTTGGACAGGGCAAGGACTCCTACGAGCAGTACTTC. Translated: CASSPLGQGKDSYEQYF.

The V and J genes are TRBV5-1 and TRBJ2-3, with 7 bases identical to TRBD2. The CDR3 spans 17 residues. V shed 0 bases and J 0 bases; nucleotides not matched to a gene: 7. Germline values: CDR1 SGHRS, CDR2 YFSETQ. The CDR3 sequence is CASSLGGGSPSTDTQYF. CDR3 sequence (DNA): TGCGCCAGCAGCTTGGGTGGCGGGAGCCCTAGCACAGATACGCAGTATTTT.

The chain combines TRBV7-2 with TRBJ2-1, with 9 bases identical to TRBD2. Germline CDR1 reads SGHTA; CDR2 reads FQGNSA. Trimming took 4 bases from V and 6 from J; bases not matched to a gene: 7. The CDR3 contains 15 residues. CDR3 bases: TGTGCCAGCAGCTCCGGGACTAGCCGCCTCAATGAGCAGTTCTTC. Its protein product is CASSSGTSRLNEQFF.

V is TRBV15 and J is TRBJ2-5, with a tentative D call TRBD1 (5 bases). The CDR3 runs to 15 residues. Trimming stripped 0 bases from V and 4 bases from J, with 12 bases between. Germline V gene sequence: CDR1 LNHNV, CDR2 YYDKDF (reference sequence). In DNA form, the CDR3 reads TGTGCCACCAGCAGAGAATTTAGGGGTGGAGAGACCCAGTACTTC. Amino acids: CATSREFRGGETQYF.

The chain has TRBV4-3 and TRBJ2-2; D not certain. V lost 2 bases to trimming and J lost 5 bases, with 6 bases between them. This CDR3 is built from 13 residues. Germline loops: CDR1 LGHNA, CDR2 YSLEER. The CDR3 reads CASSQILTGELFF. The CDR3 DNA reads TGCGCCAGCAGCCAAATACTAACCGGGGAGCTGTTTTTT.

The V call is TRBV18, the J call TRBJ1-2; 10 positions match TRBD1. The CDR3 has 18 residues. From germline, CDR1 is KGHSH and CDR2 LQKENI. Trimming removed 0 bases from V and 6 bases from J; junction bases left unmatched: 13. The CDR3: CASSPPMPGQGSFDGYTF. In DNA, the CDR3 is TGTGCCAGCTCACCACCAATGCCGGGACAGGGGTCCTTTGATGGCTACACCTTC.

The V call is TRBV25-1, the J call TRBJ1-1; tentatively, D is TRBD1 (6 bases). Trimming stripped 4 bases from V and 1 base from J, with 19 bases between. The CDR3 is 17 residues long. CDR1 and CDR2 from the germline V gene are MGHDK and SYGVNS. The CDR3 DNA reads TGTGCCAGCAGTGCTTTCAGGGGCAAGAATCCGAACACTGAAGCTTTCTTT. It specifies CASSAFRGKNPNTEAFF.

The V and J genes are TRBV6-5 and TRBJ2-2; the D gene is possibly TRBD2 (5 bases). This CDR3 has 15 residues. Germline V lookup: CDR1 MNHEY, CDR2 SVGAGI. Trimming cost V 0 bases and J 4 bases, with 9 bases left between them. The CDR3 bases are TGTGCCAGCAGTTACTCGAGGGTTCTCACCGGGGAGCTGTTTTTT. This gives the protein CASSYSRVLTGELFF.

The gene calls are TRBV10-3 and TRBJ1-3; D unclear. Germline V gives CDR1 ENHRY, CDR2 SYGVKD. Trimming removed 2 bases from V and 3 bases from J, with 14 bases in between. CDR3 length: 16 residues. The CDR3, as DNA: TGTGCCATCAGTGAGCGCGCCGCCACGGGTGGAAACACCATATATTTT. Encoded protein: CAISERAATGGNTIYF.

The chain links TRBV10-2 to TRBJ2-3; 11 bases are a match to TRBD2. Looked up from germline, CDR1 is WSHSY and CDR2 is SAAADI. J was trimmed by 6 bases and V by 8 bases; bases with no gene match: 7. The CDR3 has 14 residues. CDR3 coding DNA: TGCGCCAGCGCCCGACTAGCGGGACCGGATACGCAGTATTTT. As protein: CASARLAGPDTQYF.

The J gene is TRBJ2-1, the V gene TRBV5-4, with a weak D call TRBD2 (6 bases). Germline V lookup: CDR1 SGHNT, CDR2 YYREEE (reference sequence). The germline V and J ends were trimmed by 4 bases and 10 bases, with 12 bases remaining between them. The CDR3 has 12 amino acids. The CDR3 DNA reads TGTGCCAGCAGCGGGAACGGACTAGAGCAGTTCTTC. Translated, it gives CASSGNGLEQFF.

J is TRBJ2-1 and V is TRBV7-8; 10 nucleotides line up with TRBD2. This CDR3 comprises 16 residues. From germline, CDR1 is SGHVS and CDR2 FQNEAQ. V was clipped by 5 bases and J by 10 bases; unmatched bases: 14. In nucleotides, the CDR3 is TGTGCCAGCAGCCTACAGTCCGGACTAGCGGTAGACGAGCAGTTCTTC. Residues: CASSLQSGLAVDEQFF.

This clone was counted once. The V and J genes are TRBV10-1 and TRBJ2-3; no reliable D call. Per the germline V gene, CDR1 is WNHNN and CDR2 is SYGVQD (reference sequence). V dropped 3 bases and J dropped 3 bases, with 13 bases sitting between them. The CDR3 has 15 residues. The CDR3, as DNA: TGCGCCAGCAGTGATCCATTCGCCAGGACAGATACGCAGTATTTT. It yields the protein CASSDPFARTDTQYF.

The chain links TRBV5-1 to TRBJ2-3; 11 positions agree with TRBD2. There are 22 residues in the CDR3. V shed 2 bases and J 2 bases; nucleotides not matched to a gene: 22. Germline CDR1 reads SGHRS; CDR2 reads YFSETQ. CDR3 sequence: CASSFDPRRDRETSGITDTQYF. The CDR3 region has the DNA TGCGCCAGCAGCTTCGACCCGAGAAGGGACAGGGAGACTAGCGGGATCACAGATACGCAGTATTTT.